These 22 T cell receptor beta chains originate from one sample sequenced in a study of cytomegalovirus exposure and HLA in healthy donors. PCR involved 60 Vbeta and 13 Jbeta primers. Sequencing used immunoSEQ multiplex PCR; TCRdb keeps in-frame clones, though not all of them. This sample has 99,000 or so clones, with 70% to 85% found just once. Material for sequencing was PBMCs. The receptors here all came from a young woman in good health and CMV-seropositive.

V and J are TRBV7-9 and TRBJ2-7; 9 positions agree with TRBD2. This CDR3 spans 14 amino acids. CDR1 is SEHNR and CDR2 is FQNEAQ in the germline V gene (reference sequence). The J segment lost 3 bases and the V segment lost 6 bases, leaving 6 bases of the junction unmatched. The CDR3: CASSSSGTDYEQYF. DNA of the CDR3: TGTGCCAGCAGTTCTAGCGGGACTGACTACGAGCAGTACTTC.

The chain combines TRBV7-9 with TRBJ2-3, with 13 bases aligning to TRBD2. This CDR3 has 16 residues. Germline V gene sequence: CDR1 SEHNR, CDR2 FQNEAQ (reference sequence). With 4 bases clipped from V and 2 bases from J, the junction kept 3 bases outside the gene matches. The CDR3 DNA reads TGTGCCAGCAGCTCGGGACTAGCGGGAAACACAGATACGCAGTATTTT. Translated, it gives CASSSGLAGNTDTQYF.

The chain uses TRBV7-9 and TRBJ1-3, with TRBD1 identical over 10 bases. The CDR3 totals 16 residues. V lost 4 bases, J lost 7 bases, and 10 bases stayed unmatched. Germline CDR1 SEHNR, CDR2 FQNEAQ (reference sequence). The CDR3 nucleotides are TGTGCCAGCAGCTCAATCAAAGGGGACAGGGGTAACACCATATATTTT. Its translation: CASSSIKGDRGNTIYF.

The gene calls are TRBV28 and TRBJ1-5; maybe TRBD1 (6 bases). CDR3 size: 15 residues. Germline values: CDR1 MDHEN, CDR2 SYDVKM. V was cut by 4 bases and J by 3 bases, with 13 bases left in between. CDR3 nucleotide sequence: TGTGCCAGCAGTTGGAACAGGGACCCCAATCAGCCCCAGCATTTT. Amino acid sequence: CASSWNRDPNQPQHF.

The J gene is TRBJ2-3, the V gene TRBV10-3; 7 nucleotides line up with TRBD2. CDR1 ENHRY and CDR2 SYGVKD come from the germline V gene. The CDR3 runs 15 residues. Trimming at V came to 6 bases and at J to 0 bases, leaving 6 bases not matched to a gene. Here the CDR3 reads CAISSRELSTDTQYF. For the CDR3, the DNA is TGTGCCATCAGCTCGCGGGAGTTGAGCACAGATACGCAGTATTTT.

This clone has more than one count but fewer than ten. The chain uses TRBV5-1 and TRBJ2-7, with TRBD2 matching over 14 bases. This CDR3 comprises 15 residues. The trim removed 4 bases at V and 0 bases at J, leaving 0 bases unmatched. CDR1 and CDR2 from the germline V gene are SGHRS and YFSETQ. CDR3 in DNA: TGCGCCAGCAGCGGGACTAGCGGGGGCTCCTACGAGCAGTACTTC. It is translated as CASSGTSGGSYEQYF.

The table lists this clone with a few counts. The rearrangement joins TRBV6-5 to TRBJ2-4; D might be TRBD1 (6 bases). Per germline, CDR1 MNHEY and CDR2 SVGAGI. The CDR3 consists of 14 residues. The V and J ends lost 4 bases and 8 bases respectively, with 15 bases between them. CDR3 residues: CASSSPGHRYIQYF. The CDR3 bases are TGTGCCAGCAGTTCACCGGGACACCGGTACATTCAGTACTTC.

This clone was found once. The gene calls are TRBV14 and TRBJ2-7; 10 bases map to TRBD2. This CDR3 spans 17 amino acids. Trimming at V came to 5 bases and at J to 0 bases, leaving 10 bases not matched to a gene. Per germline, CDR1 SGHDN and CDR2 FVKESK. The CDR3 spells CASSSQIGLADSYEQYF. CDR3 DNA sequence: TGTGCCAGCAGCTCCCAGATCGGACTAGCGGACTCCTACGAGCAGTACTTC. Filled out from reference TRBV14 and TRBJ2-7, the complete variable domain reads EAGVTQFPSHSVIEKGQTVTLRCDPISGHDNLYWYRRVMGKEIKFLLHFVKESKQDESGMPNNRFLAERTGGTYSTLKVQPAELEDSGVYFCASSSQIGLADSYEQYFGPGTRLTVT.

The sample holds one count of this clone. This chain connects TRBV28 to TRBJ1-2; D ambiguous. Between the trimmed V and J ends, which lost 5 bases and 4 bases, there was a span of 14 bases. CDR3 length equals 14 residues. Per germline, CDR1 MDHEN and CDR2 SYDVKM. The CDR3 here is CASSIFQAGYGYTF. The DNA for the CDR3 is TGTGCCAGCAGTATCTTCCAGGCGGGCTATGGCTACACCTTC.

This clone occurred a few times. The V call is TRBV6-1, the J call TRBJ2-7; D uncertain. V lost 5 bases to trimming and J lost 6 bases, with 20 bases between them. Germline V gene lookup returns CDR1 MNHNS and CDR2 SASEGT. The CDR3 extends over 15 amino acids. CDR3 sequence: CASSPPLGGVGEQYF. The CDR3, as DNA: TGTGCCAGCAGTCCACCCCTTGGTGGTGTCGGCGAGCAGTACTTC.

The rearrangement joins TRBV10-3 to TRBJ2-3; D not certain. CDR3 length: 13 amino acids. Trimming cost V 5 bases and J 0 bases, with 6 bases left between them. CDR1 ENHRY and CDR2 SYGVKD come from the germline V gene. The CDR3 DNA reads TGTGCCATCAGTCCTACTAGCACAGATACGCAGTATTTT. As protein: CAISPTSTDTQYF.

The rearrangement uses TRBV29-1 and TRBJ2-1, with D unresolved. With 3 bases removed from V and 6 bases from J, the gap between germline ends came to 12 bases. The germline CDR1 and CDR2 sequences are SQVTM and ANQGSEA. This CDR3 spans 13 amino acids. CDR3 nucleotides: TGCAGCGTTGAGAGTCTAGTACTCAATGAGCAGTTCTTC. It codes for CSVESLVLNEQFF.

This clone was seen a few times. This chain joins TRBV4-1 and TRBJ1-5; D is unresolved. The CDR3 loop spans 13 amino acids. Trimming pared 4 bases from V and 6 bases from J, leaving 10 bases between. Germline-derived CDR1 and CDR2 are MGHRA and YSYEKL. The CDR3 loop is CASSPARAQPQHF. The CDR3 DNA reads as TGCGCCAGCAGCCCCGCGAGGGCTCAGCCCCAGCATTTT.

The gene calls are TRBV5-6 and TRBJ1-2, with D perhaps TRBD1 (5 bases). Trimming took 0 bases from V and 4 from J, leaving 13 bases between them. CDR1 SGHDT and CDR2 YYEEEE come from the germline V gene. The CDR3 sequence is 15 residues long. The chain's CDR3 is CASSLGREFGYGYTF. In DNA, the CDR3 is TGTGCCAGCAGCTTGGGCAGGGAATTTGGCTATGGCTACACCTTC.

The chain employs TRBV7-6 and TRBJ2-3; 11 bases line up with TRBD2. The junction had 8 bases not matched to a gene; V was cut back by 5 bases and J by 4 bases. The CDR3 totals 16 residues. CDR1 is SGHVS, CDR2 FNYEAQ, per germline. CDR3 amino acids: CASSVLSGRAADTQYF. The CDR3 bases are TGTGCCAGCAGCGTCCTTAGCGGGAGGGCGGCAGATACGCAGTATTTT. Drawing the rest from reference TRBV7-6 and TRBJ2-3, the complete variable domain is GAGVSQSPRYKVTKRGQDVALRCDPISGHVSLYWYRQALGQGPEFLTYFNYEAQQDKSGLPNDRFSAERPEGSISTLTIQRTEQRDSAMYRCASSVLSGRAADTQYFGPGTRLTVL.

This clone was detected a few times. CDR3 sequence reads: CASSIGALYEQYF. The CDR3 bases are TGTGCCAGTAGTATTGGGGCCCTGTACGAGCAGTACTTC. This rearrangement joins TRBV19 to TRBJ2-7, with D possibly matching TRBD1 (5 bases). Looked up from germline, CDR1 is LNHDA and CDR2 is SQIVND (reference sequence). The CDR3 is made up of 13 amino acids. Trimming cost V 3 bases and J 4 bases, with 10 bases left between them.

The chain links TRBV6-1 to TRBJ2-5, with 7 bases identical to TRBD1. V was clipped by 6 bases and J by 0 bases; unmatched bases: 4. The CDR3 length is 14 residues. CDR1 is MNHNS, CDR2 SASEGT, per germline. The CDR3 is CASRHRGYQETQYF. CDR3 coding DNA: TGTGCCAGCAGGCACAGGGGATACCAAGAGACCCAGTACTTC.

The V gene is TRBV5-1, the J gene TRBJ2-1, with 7 bases aligning to TRBD2. The CDR3 spans 16 residues. Looked up from germline, CDR1 is SGHRS and CDR2 is YFSETQ. Trimming took 0 bases from V and 9 from J; bases not matched to a gene: 12. As DNA, the CDR3 is TGCGCCAGCAGCTTGGTCTCTAGCGGCCGGGGAAGTGAGCAGTTCTTC. Its translation is CASSLVSSGRGSEQFF. The complete variable domain, with remaining parts taken from reference TRBV5-1 and TRBJ2-1, reads KAGVTQTPRYLIKTRGQQVTLSCSPISGHRSVSWYQQTPGQGLQFLFEYFSETQRNKGNFPGRFSGRQFSNSRSEMNVSTLELGDSALYLCASSLVSSGRGSEQFFGPGTRLTVL.

This rearrangement joins TRBV5-6 to TRBJ1-5, with D maybe TRBD1 (6 bases). V gave up 3 bases and J gave up 5 bases, with 12 bases separating them. Germline CDR1 and CDR2: SGHDT and YYEEEE. The CDR3 runs 14 residues. For the CDR3, the DNA is TGTGCCAGCAGCTCCACAGGGCGCGATCAGCCCCAGCATTTT. Translated: CASSSTGRDQPQHF.

The gene calls are TRBV6-5 and TRBJ2-1; TRBD1 matches at 9 bases. With V trimmed by 7 bases and J by 2 bases, 6 bases remained unmatched. This CDR3 is built from 15 residues. Germline values: CDR1 MNHEY, CDR2 SVGAGI. The CDR3 region is CASTWTGATYNEQFF. The CDR3 region has the DNA TGTGCCAGCACCTGGACAGGGGCAACCTACAATGAGCAGTTCTTC.

The chain couples TRBV6-5 to TRBJ2-5, with D possibly being TRBD2 (6 bases). The CDR3 has 15 amino acids. CDR1 MNHEY and CDR2 SVGAGI come from the germline V gene. Trimming shortened V by 5 bases and J by 5 bases, and 18 bases separated the two germline ends. CDR3 region: CASSTLDGGGETQYF. CDR3 nucleotide sequence: TGTGCCAGCAGTACCTTGGACGGGGGTGGGGAGACCCAGTACTTC.

The gene calls are TRBV7-9 and TRBJ1-6; D is ambiguous. The V end lost 2 bases, the J end lost 5 bases, and 7 bases lay between the germline ends. CDR1 is SEHNR, CDR2 FQNEAQ, per germline (reference sequence). The CDR3 has 14 residues. In DNA form, the CDR3 reads TGTGCCAGCAGCTTATGGCAGGATAATTCACCCCTCCACTTT. Amino acid sequence: CASSLWQDNSPLHF.